This T cell receptor beta chain was identified during a study of T cell changes during pregnancy in multiple sclerosis. Sequencing was performed with immunoSEQ multiplex PCR; in TCRdb, only in-frame clones are kept and a portion is missing. The repertoire includes approximately 60,000 clones, 92% of them detected once, and roughly 2.6% sits in the top ten. This receptor was obtained from a female donor in good health, enrolled as a control in a pregnancy study. Specimen: peripheral blood, collected in the second trimester of pregnancy.

DNA of the CDR3: TGTGCCAGCAGTGAGCTGTATGTTGGGCCCTTCAATGAGCAGTTCTTC. Translated: CASSELYVGPFNEQFF. This sequence joins TRBV25-1 and TRBJ2-1; D unresolved. This CDR3 contains 16 residues. Germline assignment: CDR1 MGHDK and CDR2 SYGVNS. V was cut by 3 bases and J by 6 bases, with 18 bases left in between.